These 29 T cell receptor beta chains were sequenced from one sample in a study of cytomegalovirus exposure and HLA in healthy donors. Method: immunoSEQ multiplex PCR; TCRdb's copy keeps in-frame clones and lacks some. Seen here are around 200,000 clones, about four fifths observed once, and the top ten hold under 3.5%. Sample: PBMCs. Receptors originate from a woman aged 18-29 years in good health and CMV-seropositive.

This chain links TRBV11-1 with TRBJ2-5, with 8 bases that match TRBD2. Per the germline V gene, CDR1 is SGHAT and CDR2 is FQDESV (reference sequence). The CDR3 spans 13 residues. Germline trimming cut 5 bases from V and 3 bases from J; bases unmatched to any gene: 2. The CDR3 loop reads CASSLLAEETQYF. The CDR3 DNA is TGTGCCAGCAGCCTACTAGCGGAAGAGACCCAGTACTTC.

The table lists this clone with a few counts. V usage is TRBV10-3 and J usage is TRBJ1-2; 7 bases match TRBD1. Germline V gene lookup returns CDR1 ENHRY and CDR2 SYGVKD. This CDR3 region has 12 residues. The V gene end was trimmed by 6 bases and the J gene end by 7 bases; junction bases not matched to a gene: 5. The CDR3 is CAISTGERGYTF. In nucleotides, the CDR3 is TGTGCCATCAGCACAGGGGAACGTGGCTACACCTTC.

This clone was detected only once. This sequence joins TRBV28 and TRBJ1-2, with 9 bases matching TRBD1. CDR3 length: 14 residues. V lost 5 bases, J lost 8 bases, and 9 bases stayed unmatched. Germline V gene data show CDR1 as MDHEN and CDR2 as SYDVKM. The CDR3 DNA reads TGTGCCAGCAGTCACGGGACAGGGACTCGAGGCTACACCTTC. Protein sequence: CASSHGTGTRGYTF.

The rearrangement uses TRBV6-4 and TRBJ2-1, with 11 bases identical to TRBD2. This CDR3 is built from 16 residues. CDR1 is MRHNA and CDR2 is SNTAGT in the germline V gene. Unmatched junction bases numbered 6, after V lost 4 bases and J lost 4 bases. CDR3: CASSVTSGGHYNEQFF. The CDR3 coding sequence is TGTGCCAGCAGTGTAACTAGCGGGGGCCATTACAATGAGCAGTTCTTC.

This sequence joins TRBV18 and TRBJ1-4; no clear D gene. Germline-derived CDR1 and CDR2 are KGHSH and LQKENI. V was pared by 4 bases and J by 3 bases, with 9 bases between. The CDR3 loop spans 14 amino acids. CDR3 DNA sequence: TGTGCCAGCTCACACGGAGCTTCTAATGAAAAACTGTTTTTT. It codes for CASSHGASNEKLFF.

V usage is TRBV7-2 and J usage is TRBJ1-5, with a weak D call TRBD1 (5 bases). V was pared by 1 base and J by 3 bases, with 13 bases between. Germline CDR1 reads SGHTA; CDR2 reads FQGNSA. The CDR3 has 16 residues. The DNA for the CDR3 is TGTGCCAGCAGCTTAGACCGGGGACTAATCAATCAGCCCCAGCATTTT. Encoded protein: CASSLDRGLINQPQHF.

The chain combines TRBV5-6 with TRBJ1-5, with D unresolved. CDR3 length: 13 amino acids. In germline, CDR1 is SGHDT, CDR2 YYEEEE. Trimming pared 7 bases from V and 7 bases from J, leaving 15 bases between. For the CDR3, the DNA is TGTGCCAGCGCGACGTGGAGTAAGCAGCCCCAGCATTTT. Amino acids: CASATWSKQPQHF.

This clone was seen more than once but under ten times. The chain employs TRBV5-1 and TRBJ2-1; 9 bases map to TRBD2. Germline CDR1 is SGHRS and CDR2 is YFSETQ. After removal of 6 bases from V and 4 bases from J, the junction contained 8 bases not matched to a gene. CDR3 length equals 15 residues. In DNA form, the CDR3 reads TGCGCCAGCACCACCTGGACTAGCGATTACAATGAGCAGTTCTTC. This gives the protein CASTTWTSDYNEQFF. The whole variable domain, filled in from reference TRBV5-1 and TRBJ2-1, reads KAGVTQTPRYLIKTRGQQVTLSCSPISGHRSVSWYQQTPGQGLQFLFEYFSETQRNKGNFPGRFSGRQFSNSRSEMNVSTLELGDSALYLCASTTWTSDYNEQFFGPGTRLTVL.

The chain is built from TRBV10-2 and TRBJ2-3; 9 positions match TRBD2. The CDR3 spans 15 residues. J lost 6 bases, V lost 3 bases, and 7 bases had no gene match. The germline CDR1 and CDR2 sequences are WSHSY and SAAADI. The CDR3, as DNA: TGCGCCAGCAGTGACATAGCGGGGGCCCGGGATACGCAGTATTTT. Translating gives CASSDIAGARDTQYF.

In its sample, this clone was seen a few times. The CDR3 DNA reads as TGTGCCAGCAGCCGGACAGGGGACACTGAAGCTTTCTTT. Translated: CASSRTGDTEAFF. The rearrangement uses TRBV11-3 and TRBJ1-1, with 9 bases lining up with TRBD1. This CDR3 is built from 13 residues. Losses at the gene ends were 5 bases for V and 3 bases for J; bases not matched to a gene: 1. The germline CDR1 and CDR2 sequences are SGHNT and YENEEA.

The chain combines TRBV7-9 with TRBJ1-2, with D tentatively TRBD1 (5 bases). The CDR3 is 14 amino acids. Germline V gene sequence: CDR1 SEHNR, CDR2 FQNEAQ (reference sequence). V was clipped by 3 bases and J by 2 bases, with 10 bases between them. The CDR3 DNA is TGTGCCAGCAGCTTCCTTGGGGGGAACTATGGCTACACCTTC. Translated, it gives CASSFLGGNYGYTF. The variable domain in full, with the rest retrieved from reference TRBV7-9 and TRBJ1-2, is DTGVSQNPRHKITKRGQNVTFRCDPISEHNRLYWYRQTLGQGPEFLTYFQNEAQLEKSRLLSDRFSAERPKGSFSTLEIQRTEQGDSAMYLCASSFLGGNYGYTFGSGTRLTVV.

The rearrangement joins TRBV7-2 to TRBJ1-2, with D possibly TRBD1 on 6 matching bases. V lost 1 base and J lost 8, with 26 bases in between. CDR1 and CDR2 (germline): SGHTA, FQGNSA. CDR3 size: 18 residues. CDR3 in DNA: TGTGCCAGCAGCTTAGTTCTTGGCCCAACAGGGAGAGATGGGGGCTACACCTTC. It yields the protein CASSLVLGPTGRDGGYTF.

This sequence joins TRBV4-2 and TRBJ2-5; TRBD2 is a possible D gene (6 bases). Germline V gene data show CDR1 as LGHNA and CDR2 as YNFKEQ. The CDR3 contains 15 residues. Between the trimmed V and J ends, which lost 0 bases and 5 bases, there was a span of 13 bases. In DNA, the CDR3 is TGTGCCAGCAGCCAAGATCGGAAGGGGAGGGAGACCCAGTACTTC. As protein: CASSQDRKGRETQYF.

The chain's CDR3 is CASSAQQSSTDTQYF. The CDR3 DNA reads as TGTGCCAGCAGTGCACAGCAATCTAGCACAGATACGCAGTATTTT. The chain combines TRBV9 with TRBJ2-3; D is unclear. V was trimmed by 5 bases and J by 0 bases, leaving 13 bases between them. CDR1 is SGDLS, CDR2 YYNGEE, per germline. The CDR3 consists of 15 residues.

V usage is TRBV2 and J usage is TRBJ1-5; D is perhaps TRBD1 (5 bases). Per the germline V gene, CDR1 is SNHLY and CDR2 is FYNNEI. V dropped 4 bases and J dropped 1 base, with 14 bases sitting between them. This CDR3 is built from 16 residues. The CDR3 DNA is TGTGCCAGCAGTGTTCGGGGGATTAGCAGCAATCAGCCCCAGCATTTT. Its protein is CASSVRGISSNQPQHF.

In nucleotides, the CDR3 is TGTGCCAGCAGCTTAGTGCAGGGGAACACTGAAGCTTTCTTT. Translated: CASSLVQGNTEAFF. The rearrangement links TRBV7-2 to TRBJ1-1; D might be TRBD1 (5 bases). This CDR3 is built from 14 residues. The V and J ends lost 1 base and 1 base respectively, with 7 bases between them. Per germline, CDR1 SGHTA and CDR2 FQGNSA.

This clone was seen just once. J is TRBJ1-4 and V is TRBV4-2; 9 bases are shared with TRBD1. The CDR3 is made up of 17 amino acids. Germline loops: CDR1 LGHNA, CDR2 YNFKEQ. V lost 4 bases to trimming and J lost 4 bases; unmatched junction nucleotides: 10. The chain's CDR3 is CASSPTFDRGVNEKLFF. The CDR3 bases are TGTGCCAGCAGCCCAACCTTCGACAGGGGGGTTAATGAAAAACTGTTTTTT.

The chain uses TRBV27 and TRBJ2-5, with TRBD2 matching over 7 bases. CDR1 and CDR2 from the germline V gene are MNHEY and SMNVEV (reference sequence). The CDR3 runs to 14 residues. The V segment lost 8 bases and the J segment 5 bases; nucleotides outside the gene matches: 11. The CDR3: CASSQGLHYETQYF. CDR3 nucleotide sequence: TGTGCCAGCTCGCAGGGACTACACTATGAGACCCAGTACTTC.

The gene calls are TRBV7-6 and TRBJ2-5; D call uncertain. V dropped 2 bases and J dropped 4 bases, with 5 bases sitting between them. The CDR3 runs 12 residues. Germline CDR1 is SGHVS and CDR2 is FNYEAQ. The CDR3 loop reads CASSLWAETQYF. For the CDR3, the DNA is TGTGCCAGCAGCTTATGGGCAGAGACCCAGTACTTC.

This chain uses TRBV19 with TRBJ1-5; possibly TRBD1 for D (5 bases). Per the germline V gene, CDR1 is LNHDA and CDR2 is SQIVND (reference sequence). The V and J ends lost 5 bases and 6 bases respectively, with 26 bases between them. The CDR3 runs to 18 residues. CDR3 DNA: TGTGCCAGTAGTCCCAGGATAGGCGGGGACGGCGGGAGTCAGCCCCAGCATTTT. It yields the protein CASSPRIGGDGGSQPQHF.

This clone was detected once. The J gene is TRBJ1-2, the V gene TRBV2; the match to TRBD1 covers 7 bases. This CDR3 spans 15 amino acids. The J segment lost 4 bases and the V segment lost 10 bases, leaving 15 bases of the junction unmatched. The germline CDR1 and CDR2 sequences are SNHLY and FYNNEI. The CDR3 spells CANKGTANKIYGYTF. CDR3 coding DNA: TGTGCCAACAAAGGGACAGCCAATAAGATCTATGGCTACACCTTC.

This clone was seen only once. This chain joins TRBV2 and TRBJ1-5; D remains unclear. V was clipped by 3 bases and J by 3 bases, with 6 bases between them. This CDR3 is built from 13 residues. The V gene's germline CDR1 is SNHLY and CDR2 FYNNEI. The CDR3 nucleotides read TGTGCCAGCAGTGAGGAGAACAATCAGCCCCAGCATTTT. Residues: CASSEENNQPQHF. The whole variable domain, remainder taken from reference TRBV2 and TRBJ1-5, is EPEVTQTPSHQVTQMGQEVILRCVPISNHLYFYWYRQILGQKVEFLVSFYNNEISEKSEIFDDQFSVERPDGSNFTLKIRSTKLEDSAMYFCASSEENNQPQHFGDGTRLSIL.

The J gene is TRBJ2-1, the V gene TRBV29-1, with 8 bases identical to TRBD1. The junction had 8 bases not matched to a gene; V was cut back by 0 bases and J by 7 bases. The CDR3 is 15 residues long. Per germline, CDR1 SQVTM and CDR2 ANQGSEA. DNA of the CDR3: TGCAGCGTTGAAGAACTAGGACAGGGAGAAAATGAGCAGTTCTTC. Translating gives CSVEELGQGENEQFF.

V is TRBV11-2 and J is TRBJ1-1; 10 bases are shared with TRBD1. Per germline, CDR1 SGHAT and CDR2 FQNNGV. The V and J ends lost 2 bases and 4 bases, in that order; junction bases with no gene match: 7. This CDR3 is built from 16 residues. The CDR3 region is CASSLLATGGVTEAFF. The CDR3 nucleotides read TGTGCCAGCAGCTTACTCGCGACAGGGGGCGTCACTGAAGCTTTCTTT.

The CDR3 protein is CASSEEAAGGYEQYF. The CDR3 bases are TGTGCCAGCAGTGAAGAAGCAGCGGGGGGTTACGAGCAGTACTTC. The chain combines TRBV2 with TRBJ2-7; 9 bases align to TRBD2. Losses at the gene ends were 1 base for V and 4 bases for J; bases not matched to a gene: 5. Germline V gene lookup returns CDR1 SNHLY and CDR2 FYNNEI. This CDR3 region has 15 residues.

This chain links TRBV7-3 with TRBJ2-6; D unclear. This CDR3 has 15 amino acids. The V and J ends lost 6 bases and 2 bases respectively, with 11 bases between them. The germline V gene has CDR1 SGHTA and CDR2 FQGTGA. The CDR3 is CASSFQNPGANVLTF. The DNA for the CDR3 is TGTGCCAGCAGTTTCCAGAATCCTGGGGCCAACGTCCTGACTTTC.

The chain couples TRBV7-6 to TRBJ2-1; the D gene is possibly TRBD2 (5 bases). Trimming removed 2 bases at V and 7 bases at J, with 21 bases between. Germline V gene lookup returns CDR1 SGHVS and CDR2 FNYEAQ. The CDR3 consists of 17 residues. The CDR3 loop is CASSLRYPGISDNEQFF. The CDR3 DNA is TGTGCCAGCAGCTTAAGGTATCCGGGAATATCGGATAATGAGCAGTTCTTC. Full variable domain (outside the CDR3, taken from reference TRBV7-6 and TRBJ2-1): GAGVSQSPRYKVTKRGQDVALRCDPISGHVSLYWYRQALGQGPEFLTYFNYEAQQDKSGLPNDRFSAERPEGSISTLTIQRTEQRDSAMYRCASSLRYPGISDNEQFFGPGTRLTVL.

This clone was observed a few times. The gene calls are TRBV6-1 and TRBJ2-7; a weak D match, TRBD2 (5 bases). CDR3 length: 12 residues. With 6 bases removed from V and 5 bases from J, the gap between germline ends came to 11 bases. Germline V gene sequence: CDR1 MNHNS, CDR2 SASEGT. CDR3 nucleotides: TGTGCCAGCAGCCCAGCCGGGGACGAGCAGTACTTC. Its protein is CASSPAGDEQYF.

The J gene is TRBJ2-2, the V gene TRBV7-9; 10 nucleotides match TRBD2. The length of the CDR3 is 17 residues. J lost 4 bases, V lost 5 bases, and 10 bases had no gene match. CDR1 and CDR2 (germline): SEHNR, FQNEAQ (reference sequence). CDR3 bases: TGTGCCAGCAGCCCCATCCTCAGACTAGCGGGCACCGGGGAGCTGTTTTTT. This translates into CASSPILRLAGTGELFF.